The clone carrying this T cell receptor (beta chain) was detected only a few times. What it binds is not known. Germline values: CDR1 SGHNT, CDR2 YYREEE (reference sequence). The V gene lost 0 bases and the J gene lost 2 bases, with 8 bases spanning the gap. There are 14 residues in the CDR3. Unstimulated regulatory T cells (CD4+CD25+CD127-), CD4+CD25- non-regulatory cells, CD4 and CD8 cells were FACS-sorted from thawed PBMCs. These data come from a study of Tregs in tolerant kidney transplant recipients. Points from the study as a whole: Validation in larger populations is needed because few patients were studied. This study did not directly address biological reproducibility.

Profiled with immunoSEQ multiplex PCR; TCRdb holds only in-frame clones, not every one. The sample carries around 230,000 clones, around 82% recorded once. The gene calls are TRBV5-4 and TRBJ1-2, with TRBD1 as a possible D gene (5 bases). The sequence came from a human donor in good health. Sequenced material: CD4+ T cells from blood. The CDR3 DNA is TGTGCCAGCAGCTTGGCCGGGACGAACTATGGCTACACCTTC. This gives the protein CASSLAGTNYGYTF. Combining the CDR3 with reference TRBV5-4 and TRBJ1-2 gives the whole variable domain ETGVTQSPTHLIKTRGQQVTLRCSSQSGHNTVSWYQQALGQGPQFIFQYYREEENGRGNFPPRFSGLQFPNYSSELNVNALELDDSALYLCASSLAGTNYGYTFGSGTRLTVV.